The clone carrying this T cell receptor beta chain was counted once. The data originate from a study of blood T cell repertoires in COVID-19. Study overall: Researchers got acute and convalescent COVID-19 samples from the United States, Italy and Spain. The cDNA or gDNA used as material had been derived from T cells, B-cell-depleted T cells, or PBMCs.

Original processing methods: It was from reference gene primer amplification that nucleated cell counts were estimated. Assay used: immunoSEQ multiplex PCR; TCRdb lists only in-frame clones, some missing. V and J calls and clone size are given by that table; D and trimming were obtained from the DNA. This repertoire shows approximately 480,000 clones, 80% to 90% found once; its top ten account for 0.7% to 1%. Patients of the Seattle cohort, enrolled during active infection, were followed longitudinally. This CDR3 region has 12 residues. Germline CDR1 MNHEY, CDR2 SVGAGI. The V gene lost 9 bases and the J gene lost 4 bases, with 12 bases spanning the gap.

Material: peripheral blood. This clonotype was sampled from a man between 18 and 29 years old with COVID-19, enrolled during active disease. The rearrangement uses TRBV6-5 and TRBJ1-1; no firm D call. CDR3 sequence: CASWEYGTEAFF. The CDR3, as DNA: TGTGCCAGTTGGGAGTATGGCACTGAAGCTTTCTTT.